This section outlines one T cell receptor (beta chain) sequence together with its context. As yet, its antigen is unknown. The approximately 120-subject validation cohort, separate from the approximately 640-subject first cohort, included the donors. The data stem from a study of cytomegalovirus exposure and HLA in healthy donors. Study conclusions and caveats: More than 150 TCR beta chains were listed as cytomegalovirus-associated. Rarity characterized most TCR sequences, yet some public TCRs appeared in many donors. Specificity of a few CMV-associated chains for CMV antigens was verified in vitro.

V shed 6 bases and J 7 bases; nucleotides not matched to a gene: 6. The germline V gene has CDR1 MNHNS and CDR2 SASEGT. CDR3 length: 14 residues. This table comes from immunoSEQ multiplex PCR, and its TCRdb copy is limited to in-frame clones, with some not included. The sample records some 140,000 clones, about 86% being singletons. The chain links TRBV6-1 to TRBJ1-4, with 9 bases fitting TRBD1. The sequencing input was PBMCs. The TCR comes from a human donor in good health. CDR3 in amino acids: CASSPGTGSEKLFF. The CDR3 region has the DNA TGTGCCAGCAGCCCAGGGACAGGGAGTGAAAAACTGTTTTTT.